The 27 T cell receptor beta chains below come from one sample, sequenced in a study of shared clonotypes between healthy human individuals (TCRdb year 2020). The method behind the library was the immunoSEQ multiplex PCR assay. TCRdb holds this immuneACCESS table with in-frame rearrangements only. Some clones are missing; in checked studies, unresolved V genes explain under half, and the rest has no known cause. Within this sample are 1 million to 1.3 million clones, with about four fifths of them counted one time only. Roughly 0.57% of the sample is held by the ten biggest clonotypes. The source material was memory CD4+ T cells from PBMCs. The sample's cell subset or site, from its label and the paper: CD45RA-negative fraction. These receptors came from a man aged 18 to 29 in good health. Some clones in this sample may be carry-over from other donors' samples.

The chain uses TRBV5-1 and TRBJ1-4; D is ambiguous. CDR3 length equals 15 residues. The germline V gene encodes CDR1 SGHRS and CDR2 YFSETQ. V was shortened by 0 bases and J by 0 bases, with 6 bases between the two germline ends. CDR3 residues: CASSLETPTNEKLFF. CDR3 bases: TGCGCCAGCAGCTTGGAGACTCCAACTAATGAAAAACTGTTTTTT.

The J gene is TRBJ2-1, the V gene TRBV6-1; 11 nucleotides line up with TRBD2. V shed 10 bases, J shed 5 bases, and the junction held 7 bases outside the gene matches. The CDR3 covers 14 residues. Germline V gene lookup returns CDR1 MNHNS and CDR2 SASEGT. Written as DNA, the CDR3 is TGTGCCATCTTGGATAGCGGGAGGGACAATGAGCAGTTCTTC. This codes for CAILDSGRDNEQFF.

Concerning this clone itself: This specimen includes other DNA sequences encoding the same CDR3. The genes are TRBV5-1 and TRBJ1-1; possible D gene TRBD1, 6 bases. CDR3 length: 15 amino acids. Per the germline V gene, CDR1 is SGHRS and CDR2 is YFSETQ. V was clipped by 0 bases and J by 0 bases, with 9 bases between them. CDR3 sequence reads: CASSLGGGMNTEAFF. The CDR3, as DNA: TGCGCCAGCAGCTTGGGAGGGGGTATGAACACTGAAGCTTTCTTT.

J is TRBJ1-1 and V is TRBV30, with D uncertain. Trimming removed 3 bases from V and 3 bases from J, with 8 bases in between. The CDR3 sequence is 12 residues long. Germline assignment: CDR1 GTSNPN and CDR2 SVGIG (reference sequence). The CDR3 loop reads CAWRPGYTEAFF. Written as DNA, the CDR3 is TGTGCCTGGAGACCGGGGTACACTGAAGCTTTCTTT.

The CDR3, as DNA: TGTGCCAGCAGAGACTACGGACGAGATACGCAGTATTTT. Protein product: CASRDYGRDTQYF. The V gene is TRBV28, the J gene TRBJ2-3, with D maybe TRBD2 (5 bases). The CDR3 is 13 amino acids. CDR1 and CDR2 (germline): MDHEN, SYDVKM. V was shortened by 6 bases and J by 5 bases, with 12 bases between the two germline ends.

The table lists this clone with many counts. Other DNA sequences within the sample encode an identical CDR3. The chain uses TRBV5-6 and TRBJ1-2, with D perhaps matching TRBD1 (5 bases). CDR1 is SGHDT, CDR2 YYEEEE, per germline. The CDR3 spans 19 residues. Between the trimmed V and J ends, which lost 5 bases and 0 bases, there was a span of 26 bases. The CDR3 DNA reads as TGTGCCAGCAGGCAGAGGGGTAGGCAGCACATCTTGACTAACTATGGCTACACCTTC. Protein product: CASRQRGRQHILTNYGYTF.

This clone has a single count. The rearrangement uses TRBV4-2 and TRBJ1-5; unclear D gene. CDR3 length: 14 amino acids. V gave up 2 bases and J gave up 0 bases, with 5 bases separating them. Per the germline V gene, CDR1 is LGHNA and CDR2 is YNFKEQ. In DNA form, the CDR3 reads TGTGCCAGCAGCCAATACAGTAGCAATCAGCCCCAGCATTTT. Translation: CASSQYSSNQPQHF.

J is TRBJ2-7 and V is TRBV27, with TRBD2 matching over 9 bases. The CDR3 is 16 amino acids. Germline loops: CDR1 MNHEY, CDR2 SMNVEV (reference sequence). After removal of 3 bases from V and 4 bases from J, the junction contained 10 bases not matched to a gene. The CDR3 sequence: CASSFSAIAGEYEQYF. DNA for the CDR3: TGTGCCAGCAGTTTTAGTGCGATAGCGGGGGAATACGAGCAGTACTTC.

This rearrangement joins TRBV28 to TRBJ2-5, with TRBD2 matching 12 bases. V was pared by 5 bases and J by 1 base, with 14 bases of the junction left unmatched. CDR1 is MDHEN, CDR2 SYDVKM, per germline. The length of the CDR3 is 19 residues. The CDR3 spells CASSIPPSLAGGLQETQYF. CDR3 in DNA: TGTGCCAGCAGTATCCCTCCTTCACTAGCGGGAGGTCTCCAAGAGACCCAGTACTTC.

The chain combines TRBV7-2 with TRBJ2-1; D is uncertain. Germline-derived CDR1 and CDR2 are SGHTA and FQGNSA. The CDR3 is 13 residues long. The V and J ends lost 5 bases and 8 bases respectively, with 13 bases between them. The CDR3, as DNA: TGTGCCAGCAGCCCACAGCGCGAGGATGAGCAGTTCTTC. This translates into CASSPQREDEQFF.

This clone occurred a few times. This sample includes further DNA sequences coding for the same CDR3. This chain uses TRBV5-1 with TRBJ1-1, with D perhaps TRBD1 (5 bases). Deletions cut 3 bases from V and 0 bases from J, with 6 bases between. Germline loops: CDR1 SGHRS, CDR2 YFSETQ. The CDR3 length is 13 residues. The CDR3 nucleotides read TGCGCCAGCAGCTCGACAGTGAACACTGAAGCTTTCTTT. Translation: CASSSTVNTEAFF. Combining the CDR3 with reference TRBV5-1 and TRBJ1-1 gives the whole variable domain KAGVTQTPRYLIKTRGQQVTLSCSPISGHRSVSWYQQTPGQGLQFLFEYFSETQRNKGNFPGRFSGRQFSNSRSEMNVSTLELGDSALYLCASSSTVNTEAFFGQGTRLTVV.

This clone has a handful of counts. The CDR3 is CASSPEVFVDEQFF. The DNA for the CDR3 is TGTGCCAGCTCACCAGAGGTTTTTGTGGATGAGCAGTTCTTC. V and J are TRBV18 and TRBJ2-1; D is unclear. Germline-derived CDR1 and CDR2 are KGHSH and LQKENI. V lost 2 bases and J 8 bases, leaving 13 bases between the germline ends. The CDR3 runs to 14 residues.

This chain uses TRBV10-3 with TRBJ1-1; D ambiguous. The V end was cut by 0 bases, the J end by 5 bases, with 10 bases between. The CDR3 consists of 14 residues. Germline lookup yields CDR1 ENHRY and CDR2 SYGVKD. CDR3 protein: CAISESGQVTEAFF. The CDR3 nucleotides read TGTGCCATCAGTGAGTCGGGCCAAGTGACTGAAGCTTTCTTT.

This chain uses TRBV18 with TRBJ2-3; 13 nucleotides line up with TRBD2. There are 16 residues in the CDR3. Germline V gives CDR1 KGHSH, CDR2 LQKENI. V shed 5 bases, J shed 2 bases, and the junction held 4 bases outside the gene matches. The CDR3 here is CASSTGTSGNTDTQYF. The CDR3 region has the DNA TGTGCCAGCTCAACGGGGACTAGCGGGAACACAGATACGCAGTATTTT.

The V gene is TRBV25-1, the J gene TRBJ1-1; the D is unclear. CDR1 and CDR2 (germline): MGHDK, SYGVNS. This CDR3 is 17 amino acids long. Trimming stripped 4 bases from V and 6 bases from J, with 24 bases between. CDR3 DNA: TGTGCCAGCAGTGTTTCCTTGACTCGCCCGGGGAGCGCTGAAGCTTTCTTT. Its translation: CASSVSLTRPGSAEAFF.

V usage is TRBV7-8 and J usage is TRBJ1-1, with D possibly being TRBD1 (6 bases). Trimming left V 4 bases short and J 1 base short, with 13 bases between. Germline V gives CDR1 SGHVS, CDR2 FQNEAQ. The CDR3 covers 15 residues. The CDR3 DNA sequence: TGTGCCAGCAGCTGGGGGGGGGCATCGAACACTGAAGCTTTCTTT. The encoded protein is CASSWGGASNTEAFF.

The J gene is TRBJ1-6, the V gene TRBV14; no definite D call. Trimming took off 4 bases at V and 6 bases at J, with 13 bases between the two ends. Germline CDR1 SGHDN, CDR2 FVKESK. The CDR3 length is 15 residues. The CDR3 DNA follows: TGTGCCAGCAGCCTTCGGAGTAGCCTTAATTCACCCCTCCACTTT. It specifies CASSLRSSLNSPLHF.

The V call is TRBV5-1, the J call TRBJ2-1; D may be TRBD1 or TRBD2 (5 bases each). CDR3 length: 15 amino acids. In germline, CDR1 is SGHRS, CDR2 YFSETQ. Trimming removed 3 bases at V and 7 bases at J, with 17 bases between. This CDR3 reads CASSSNRDPWNEQFF. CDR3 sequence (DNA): TGCGCCAGCAGCTCGAACCGGGACCCATGGAATGAGCAGTTCTTC.

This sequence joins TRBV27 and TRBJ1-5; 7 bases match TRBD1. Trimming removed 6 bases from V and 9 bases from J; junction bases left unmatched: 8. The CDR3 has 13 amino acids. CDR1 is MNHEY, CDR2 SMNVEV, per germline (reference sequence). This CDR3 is CASRLTGEAPQHF. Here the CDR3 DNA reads TGTGCCAGCAGACTTACAGGGGAGGCGCCCCAGCATTTT.

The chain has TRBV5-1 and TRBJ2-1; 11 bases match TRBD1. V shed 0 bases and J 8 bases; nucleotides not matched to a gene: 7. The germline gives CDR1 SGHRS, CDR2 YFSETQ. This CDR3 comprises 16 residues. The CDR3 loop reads CASSLADPGQGDEQFF. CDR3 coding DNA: TGCGCCAGCAGCTTGGCCGACCCGGGACAGGGGGATGAGCAGTTCTTC. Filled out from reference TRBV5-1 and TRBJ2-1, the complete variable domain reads KAGVTQTPRYLIKTRGQQVTLSCSPISGHRSVSWYQQTPGQGLQFLFEYFSETQRNKGNFPGRFSGRQFSNSRSEMNVSTLELGDSALYLCASSLADPGQGDEQFFGPGTRLTVL.

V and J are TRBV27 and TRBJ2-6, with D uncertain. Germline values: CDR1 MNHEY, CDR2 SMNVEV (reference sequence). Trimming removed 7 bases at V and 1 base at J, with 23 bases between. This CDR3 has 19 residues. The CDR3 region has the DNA TGTGCCAGCACCCCACTTGGAGCAGGCCCCCGTTCTGGGGCCAACGTCCTGACTTTC. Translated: CASTPLGAGPRSGANVLTF. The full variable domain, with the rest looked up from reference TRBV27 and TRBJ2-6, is EAQVTQNPRYLITVTGKKLTVTCSQNMNHEYMSWYRQDPGLGLRQIYYSMNVEVTDKGDVPEGYKVSRKEKRNFPLILESPSPNQTSLYFCASTPLGAGPRSGANVLTFGAGSRLTVL.

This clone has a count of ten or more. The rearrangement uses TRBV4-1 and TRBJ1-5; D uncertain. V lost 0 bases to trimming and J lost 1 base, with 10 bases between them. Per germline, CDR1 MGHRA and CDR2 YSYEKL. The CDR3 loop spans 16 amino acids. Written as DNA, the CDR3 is TGCGCCAGCAGCCAAGATGGAGGTTGGAGCAATCAGCCCCAGCATTTT. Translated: CASSQDGGWSNQPQHF.

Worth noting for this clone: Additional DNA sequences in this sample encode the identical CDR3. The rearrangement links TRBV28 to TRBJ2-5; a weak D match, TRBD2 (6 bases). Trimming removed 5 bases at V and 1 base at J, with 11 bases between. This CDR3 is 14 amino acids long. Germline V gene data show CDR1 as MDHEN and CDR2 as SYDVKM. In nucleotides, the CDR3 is TGTGCCAGCAGTCCCGGAGGGTCCCAAGAGACCCAGTACTTC. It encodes CASSPGGSQETQYF.

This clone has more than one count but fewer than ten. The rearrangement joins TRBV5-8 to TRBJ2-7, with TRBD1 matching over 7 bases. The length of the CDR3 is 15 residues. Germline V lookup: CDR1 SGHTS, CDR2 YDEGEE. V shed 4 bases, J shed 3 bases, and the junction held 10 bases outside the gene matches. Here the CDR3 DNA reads TGTGCCAGCAGCCGAATAAGGACAGGAGTCTACGAGCAGTACTTC. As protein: CASSRIRTGVYEQYF.

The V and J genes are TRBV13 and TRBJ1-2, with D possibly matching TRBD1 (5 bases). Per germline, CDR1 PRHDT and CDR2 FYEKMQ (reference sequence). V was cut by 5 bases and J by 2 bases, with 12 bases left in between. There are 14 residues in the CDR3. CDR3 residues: CASSETDSNYGYTF. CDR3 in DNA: TGTGCCAGCAGCGAGACAGATTCAAACTATGGCTACACCTTC. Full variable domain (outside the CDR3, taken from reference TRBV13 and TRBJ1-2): AAGVIQSPRHLIKEKRETATLKCYPIPRHDTVYWYQQGPGQDPQFLISFYEKMQSDKGSIPDRFSAQQFSDYHSELNMSSLELGDSALYFCASSETDSNYGYTFGSGTRLTVV.

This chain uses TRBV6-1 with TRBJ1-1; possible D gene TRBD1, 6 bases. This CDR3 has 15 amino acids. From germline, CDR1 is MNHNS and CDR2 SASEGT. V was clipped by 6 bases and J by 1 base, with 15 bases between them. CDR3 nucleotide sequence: TGTGCCAGCAGGGACAGCCAGGTTAGGAACACTGAAGCTTTCTTT. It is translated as CASRDSQVRNTEAFF.

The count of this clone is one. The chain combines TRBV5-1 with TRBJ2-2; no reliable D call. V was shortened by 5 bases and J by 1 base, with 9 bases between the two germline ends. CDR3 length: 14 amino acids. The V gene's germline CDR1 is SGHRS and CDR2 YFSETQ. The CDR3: CASRRTLNTGELFF. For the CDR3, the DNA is TGCGCCAGCAGAAGAACTCTGAACACCGGGGAGCTGTTTTTT.